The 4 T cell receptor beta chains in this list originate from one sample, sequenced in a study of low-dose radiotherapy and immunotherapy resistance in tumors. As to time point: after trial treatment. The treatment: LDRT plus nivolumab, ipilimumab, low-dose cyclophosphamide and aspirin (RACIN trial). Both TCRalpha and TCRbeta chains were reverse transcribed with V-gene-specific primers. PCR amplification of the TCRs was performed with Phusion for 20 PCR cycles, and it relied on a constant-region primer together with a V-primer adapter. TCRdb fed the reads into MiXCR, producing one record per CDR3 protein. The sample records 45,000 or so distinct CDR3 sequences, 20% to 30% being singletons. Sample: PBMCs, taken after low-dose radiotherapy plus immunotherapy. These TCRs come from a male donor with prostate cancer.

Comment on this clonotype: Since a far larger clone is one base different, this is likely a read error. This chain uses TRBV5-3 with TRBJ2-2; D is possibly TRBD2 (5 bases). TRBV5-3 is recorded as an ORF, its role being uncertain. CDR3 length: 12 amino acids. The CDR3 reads CASSLGPGEMFF. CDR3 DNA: TGCGCCAGCAGCTTGGGTCCCGGGGAGATGTTTTTT.

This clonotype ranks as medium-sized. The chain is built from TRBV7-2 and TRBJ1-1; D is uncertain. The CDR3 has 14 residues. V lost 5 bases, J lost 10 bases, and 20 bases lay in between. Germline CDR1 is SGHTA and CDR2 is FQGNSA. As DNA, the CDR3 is TGTGCCAGCAGCCGGCAGTTTGGGGAAATCCGAGCTTTCTTT. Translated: CASSRQFGEIRAFF.

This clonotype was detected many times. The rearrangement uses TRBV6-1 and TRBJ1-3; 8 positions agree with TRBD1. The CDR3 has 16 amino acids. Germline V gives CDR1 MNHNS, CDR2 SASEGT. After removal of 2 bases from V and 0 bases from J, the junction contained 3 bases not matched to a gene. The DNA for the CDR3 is TGTGCCAGCAGTGAACAGGGGGCCCACTCTGGAAACACCATATATTTT. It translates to CASSEQGAHSGNTIYF.

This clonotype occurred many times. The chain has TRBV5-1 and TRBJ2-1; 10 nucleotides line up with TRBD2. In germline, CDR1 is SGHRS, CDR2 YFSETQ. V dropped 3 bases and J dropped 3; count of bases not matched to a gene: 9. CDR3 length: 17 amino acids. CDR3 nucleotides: TGCGCCAGCAGCTCATTGCTAGCGGGGGCGCGCTACAATGAGCAGTTCTTC. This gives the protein CASSSLLAGARYNEQFF. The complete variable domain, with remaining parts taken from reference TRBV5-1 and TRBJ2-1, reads KAGVTQTPRYLIKTRGQQVTLSCSPISGHRSVSWYQQTPGQGLQFLFEYFSETQRNKGNFPGRFSGRQFSNSRSEMNVSTLELGDSALYLCASSSLLAGARYNEQFFGPGTRLTVL.